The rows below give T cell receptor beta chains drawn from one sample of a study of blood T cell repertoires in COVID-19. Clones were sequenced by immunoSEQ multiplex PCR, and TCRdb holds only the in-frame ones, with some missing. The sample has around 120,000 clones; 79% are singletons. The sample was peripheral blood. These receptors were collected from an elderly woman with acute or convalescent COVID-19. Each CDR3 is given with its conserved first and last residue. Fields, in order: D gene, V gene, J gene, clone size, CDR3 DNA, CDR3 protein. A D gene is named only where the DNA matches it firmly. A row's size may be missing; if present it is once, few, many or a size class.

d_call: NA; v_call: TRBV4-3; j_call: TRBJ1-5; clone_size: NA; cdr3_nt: TGCGCCAGCAGCCAAGGAGTGGGCGCGAACAATCAGCCCCAGCATTTT; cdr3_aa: CASSQGVGANNQPQHF
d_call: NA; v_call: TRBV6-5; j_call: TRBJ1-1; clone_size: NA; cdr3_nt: TGTGCCAGCAGTTACTCGATCGGCAGGGTGGGTGAAGCTTTCTTT; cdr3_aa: CASSYSIGRVGEAFF
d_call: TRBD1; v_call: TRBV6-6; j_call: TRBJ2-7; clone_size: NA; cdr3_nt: TGTGCCAGCAGTAGGGACAGGGCAGGGGAGCAGTACTTC; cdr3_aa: CASSRDRAGEQYF
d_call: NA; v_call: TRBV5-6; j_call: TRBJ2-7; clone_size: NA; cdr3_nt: TGTGCCAGCAGCTTGGTAGCGGCACTCTCCTACGAGCAGTACTTC; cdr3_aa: CASSLVAALSYEQYF
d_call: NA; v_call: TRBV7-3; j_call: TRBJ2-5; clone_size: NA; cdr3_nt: TGTGCCAGCAGCTTTTCCGGGGAAGAGACCCAGTACTTC; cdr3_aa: CASSFSGEETQYF
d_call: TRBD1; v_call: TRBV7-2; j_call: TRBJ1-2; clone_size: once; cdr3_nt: TGTGCCAGCAGCTCCCAAACAGGGGGAGGTGACTATGGCTACACCTTC; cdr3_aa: CASSSQTGGGDYGYTF
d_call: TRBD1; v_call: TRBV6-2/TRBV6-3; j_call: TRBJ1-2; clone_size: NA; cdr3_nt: TGTGCCAGCAGTTACGGGCCCGATGGGACAGACTATGGCTACACCTTC; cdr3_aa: CASSYGPDGTDYGYTF
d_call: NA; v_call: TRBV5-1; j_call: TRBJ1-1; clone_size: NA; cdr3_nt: TGCGCCAGCAGCCCCGATACAGGACCGACTGAAGCTTTCTTT; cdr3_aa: CASSPDTGPTEAFF
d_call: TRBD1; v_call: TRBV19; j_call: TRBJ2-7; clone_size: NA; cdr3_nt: TGTGCCAGTAGTATAGCGGAAGGGGGCCACGAGCAGTACTTC; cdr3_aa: CASSIAEGGHEQYF
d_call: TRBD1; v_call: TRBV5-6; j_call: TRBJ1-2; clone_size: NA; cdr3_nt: TGTGCCAGCAGCCCAAGGGGGAGAGGGACAGTCTATGGCTACACCTTC; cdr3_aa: CASSPRGRGTVYGYTF
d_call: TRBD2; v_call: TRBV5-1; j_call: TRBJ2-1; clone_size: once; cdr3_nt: TGCGCCAGCAGCTTTAGCGGGAGGGGCGATGAGCAGTTCTTC; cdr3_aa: CASSFSGRGDEQFF
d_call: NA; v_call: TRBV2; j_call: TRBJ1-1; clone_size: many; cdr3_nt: TGTGCCAGCAGGGACGTTGGGACACCAGCTTTCTTT; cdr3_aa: CASRDVGTPAFF
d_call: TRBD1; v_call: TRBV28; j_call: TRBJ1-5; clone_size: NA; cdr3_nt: TGTGCCAGCAGTGCGACAGGGGGCTTGGATCAGCCCCAGCATTTT; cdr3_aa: CASSATGGLDQPQHF
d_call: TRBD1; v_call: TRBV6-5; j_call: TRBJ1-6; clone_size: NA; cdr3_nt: TGTGCCAGCAGTTCGGGGGACAGGGTTTCACCCCTCCACTTT; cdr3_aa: CASSSGDRVSPLHF
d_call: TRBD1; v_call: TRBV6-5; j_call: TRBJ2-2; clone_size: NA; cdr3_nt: TGTGCCAGCAGGAAGACAGGGGATACCGGGGAGCTGTTTTTT; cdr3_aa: CASRKTGDTGELFF
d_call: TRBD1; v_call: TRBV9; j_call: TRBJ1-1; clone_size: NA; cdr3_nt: TGTGCCAGCAGCCTCGGGACAGGGGGCGAAGCTTTCTTT; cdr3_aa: CASSLGTGGEAFF
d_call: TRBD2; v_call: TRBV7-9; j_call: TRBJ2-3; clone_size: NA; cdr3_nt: TGTGCCAGCAGTTTTCTAGCGGTAGGCACAGATACGCAGTATTTT; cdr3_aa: CASSFLAVGTDTQYF
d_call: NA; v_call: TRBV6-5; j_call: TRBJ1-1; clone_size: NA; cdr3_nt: TGTGCCAGCAGTTACTATGGACAGCTTGAAGCTTTCTTT; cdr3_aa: CASSYYGQLEAFF
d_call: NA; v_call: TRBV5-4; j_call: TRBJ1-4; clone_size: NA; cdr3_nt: TGTGCCAGCAGCTTACCGGGGCAGGGGATTGAAAAACTGTTTTTT; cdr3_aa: CASSLPGQGIEKLFF
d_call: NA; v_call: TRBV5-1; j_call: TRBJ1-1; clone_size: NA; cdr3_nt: TGCGCCAGCAACACAGACGGGGGGGTCTGGAACACTGAAGCTTTCTTT; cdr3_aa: CASNTDGGVWNTEAFF
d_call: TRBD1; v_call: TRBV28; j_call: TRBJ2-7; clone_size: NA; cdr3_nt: TGTGCCAGCAGTTTAGGGCAGGGGGTCGGCGAGCAGTACTTC; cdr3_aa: CASSLGQGVGEQYF
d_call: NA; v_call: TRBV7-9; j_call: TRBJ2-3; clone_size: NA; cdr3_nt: TGTGCCAGCAGCTTCGATAGACACTCAGATACGCAGTATTTT; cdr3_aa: CASSFDRHSDTQYF
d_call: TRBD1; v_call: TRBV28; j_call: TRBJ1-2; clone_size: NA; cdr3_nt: TGTGCCAGCAGCACAGGGGCTAGATATGGCTACACCTTC; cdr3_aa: CASSTGARYGYTF
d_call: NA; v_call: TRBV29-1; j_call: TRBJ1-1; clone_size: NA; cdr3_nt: TGCAGCGTTGGAGCAGGGCACACTGAAGCTTTCTTT; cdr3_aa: CSVGAGHTEAFF
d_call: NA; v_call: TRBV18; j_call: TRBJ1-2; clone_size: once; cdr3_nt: TGTGCCAGCTCACCGAGGACAGCGGCGGCTAACTATGGCTACACCTTC; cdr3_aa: CASSPRTAAANYGYTF
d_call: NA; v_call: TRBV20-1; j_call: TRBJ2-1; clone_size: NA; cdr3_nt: TGCAGTGCTAGTTCCGGCTCCTACAATGAGCAGTTCTTC; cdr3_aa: CSASSGSYNEQFF
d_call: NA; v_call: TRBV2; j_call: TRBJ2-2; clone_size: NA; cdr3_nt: TGTGCCAGTGGACAGACGATGAACACCGGGGAGCTGTTTTTT; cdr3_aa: CASGQTMNTGELFF
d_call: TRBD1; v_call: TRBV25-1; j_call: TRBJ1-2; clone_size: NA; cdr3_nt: TGTGCCAGCAGCGATACCGGGACAGGGGGCGTCTATGGCTACACCTTC; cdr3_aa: CASSDTGTGGVYGYTF
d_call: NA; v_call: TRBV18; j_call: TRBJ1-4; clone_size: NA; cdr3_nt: TGTGCCAGCCTAACTTCTCCAGGGGTTGGTGAAAAACTGTTTTTT; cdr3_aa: CASLTSPGVGEKLFF
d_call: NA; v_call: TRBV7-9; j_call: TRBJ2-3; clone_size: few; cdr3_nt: TGTGCCAGCACCGTATGGAGAGGAAGCACAGATACGCAGTATTTT; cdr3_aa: CASTVWRGSTDTQYF
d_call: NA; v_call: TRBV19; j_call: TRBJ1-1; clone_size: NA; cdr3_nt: TGTGCCAGTAGTATCTACAGGGAGATGAACACTGAAGCTTTCTTT; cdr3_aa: CASSIYREMNTEAFF
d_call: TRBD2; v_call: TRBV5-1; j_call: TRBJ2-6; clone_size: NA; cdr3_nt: TGCGCCAGCAGCCAGGGCGGGGGAGGCTCTGGGGCCAACGTCCTGACTTTC; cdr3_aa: CASSQGGGGSGANVLTF